The 19 T cell receptor beta chains presented below share a single source sample, sequenced in a study of cytomegalovirus exposure and HLA in healthy donors. Produced via immunoSEQ multiplex PCR; TCRdb's table is partial and in-frame only. The data contain some 70,000 clones, around four fifths of them singletons. The sequencing input was PBMCs. These receptors were taken from a man in his thirties or forties in good health and CMV-seronegative.

In its sample, this clone was seen once. V is TRBV5-1 and J is TRBJ2-6; 9 bases align to TRBD1. V was clipped by 4 bases and J by 2 bases; unmatched bases: 10. CDR1 and CDR2 from the germline V gene are SGHRS and YFSETQ. This CDR3 has 18 amino acids. The CDR3 nucleotides are TGCGCCAGCAGCATGGGACAGGGCAATTTGGCTGGGGCCAACGTCCTGACTTTC. Translation: CASSMGQGNLAGANVLTF.

The chain links TRBV5-1 to TRBJ1-2; 9 bases agree with TRBD1. The germline V gene encodes CDR1 SGHRS and CDR2 YFSETQ. The CDR3 loop spans 17 amino acids. With 2 bases clipped from V and 8 bases from J, the junction kept 16 bases outside the gene matches. The CDR3 DNA follows: TGCGCCAGCAGCTTAACAGGGGGCGCCTACGATATTTCGGGCTACACCTTC. This codes for CASSLTGGAYDISGYTF.

This CDR3 reads CASSPISGQDTDTQYF. As DNA, the CDR3 is TGTGCCAGCAGTCCGATCTCGGGACAGGACACAGATACGCAGTATTTT. J is TRBJ2-3 and V is TRBV2; 8 nucleotides match TRBD1. J lost 2 bases, V lost 5 bases, and 9 bases had no gene match. This CDR3 comprises 16 residues. Germline CDR1 reads SNHLY; CDR2 reads FYNNEI.

The V and J genes are TRBV5-5 and TRBJ2-5, with 13 bases that match TRBD2. Germline V gene sequence: CDR1 SGHKS, CDR2 YYEKEE (reference sequence). The ends lost 4 bases at V and 2 bases at J; junction bases unmatched: 5. The length of the CDR3 is 16 residues. CDR3 residues: CASSAGTSGNQETQYF. CDR3 nucleotides: TGTGCCAGCAGCGCAGGGACTAGCGGGAATCAAGAGACCCAGTACTTC.

The chain has TRBV4-3 and TRBJ2-7; 10 nucleotides match TRBD2. The ends lost 4 bases at V and 0 bases at J; junction bases unmatched: 6. This CDR3 has 16 residues. CDR1 LGHNA and CDR2 YSLEER come from the germline V gene. The CDR3 reads CASSRGLADSSYEQYF. The CDR3 region has the DNA TGCGCCAGCAGCCGAGGACTAGCGGACAGCTCCTACGAGCAGTACTTC.

The chain is built from TRBV19 and TRBJ2-2; 9 nucleotides align to TRBD2. In germline, CDR1 is LNHDA, CDR2 SQIVND (reference sequence). J was trimmed by 6 bases and V by 6 bases; bases with no gene match: 5. The length of the CDR3 is 14 residues. The CDR3 sequence is CASSPGLAPGELFF. The CDR3 DNA reads TGTGCCAGTAGCCCGGGACTAGCCCCCGGGGAGCTGTTTTTT.

As regards this clone: The junction shows a germline mismatch at one end, possibly a read error. The rearrangement joins TRBV30 to TRBJ1-4, with D uncertain. CDR3 length equals 11 residues. Germline loops: CDR1 GTSNPN, CDR2 SVGIG (reference sequence). The CDR3 nucleotides are TGTGCCGGGAGCAGACTGGAAAAACTGTTTTTT. It is translated as CAGSRLEKLFF.

The V call is TRBV5-1, the J call TRBJ2-1, with TRBD2 as a possible D gene (7 bases). CDR1 SGHRS and CDR2 YFSETQ come from the germline V gene. This CDR3 is 15 amino acids long. V lost 2 bases and J lost 6, with 15 bases in between. CDR3 coding DNA: TGCGCCAGCAGCTTCGGAGGGGGGGTGGTCAATGAGCAGTTCTTC. It specifies CASSFGGGVVNEQFF.

The chain employs TRBV7-2 and TRBJ2-3; TRBD1 agrees at 8 bases. Trimming cost V 5 bases and J 4 bases; bases outside gene matches: 8. Germline assignment: CDR1 SGHTA and CDR2 FQGNSA. The CDR3 totals 15 residues. The CDR3 is CASSPFRGQADTQYF. The DNA of the CDR3 is TGTGCCAGCAGCCCTTTTAGGGGACAGGCAGATACGCAGTATTTT.

This chain links TRBV6-6 with TRBJ1-5; the D gene is possibly TRBD1 (6 bases). The CDR3 is made up of 13 amino acids. Germline CDR1 reads MNHNY; CDR2 reads SVGAGI (reference sequence). Trimming pared 8 bases from V and 3 bases from J, leaving 11 bases between. DNA of the CDR3: TGTGCCAGCGGTGAGGGGGACAATCAGCCCCAGCATTTT. Translating it yields CASGEGDNQPQHF.

The chain recombines TRBV7-3 with TRBJ2-1; 10 bases are a match to TRBD2. V lost 1 base and J lost 0; bases outside the gene matches: 3. The CDR3 is 17 residues long. Germline lookup yields CDR1 SGHTA and CDR2 FQGTGA. CDR3: CASSLIAGGGSYNEQFF. For the CDR3, the DNA is TGTGCCAGCAGCTTAATAGCGGGAGGTGGCTCCTACAATGAGCAGTTCTTC. Supplemented by reference TRBV7-3 and TRBJ2-1, the full variable domain reads GAGVSQTPSNKVTEKGKYVELRCDPISGHTALYWYRQSLGQGPEFLIYFQGTGAADDSGLPNDRFFAVRPEGSVSTLKIQRTERGDSAVYLCASSLIAGGGSYNEQFFGPGTRLTVL.

The chain employs TRBV2 and TRBJ2-5; D may be TRBD1 (6 bases). The CDR3 is 16 amino acids. CDR1 and CDR2 from the germline V gene are SNHLY and FYNNEI. Between the trimmed V and J ends, which lost 1 base and 4 bases, there was a span of 16 bases. CDR3 DNA: TGTGCCAGCAGTGAAGGGTTGAGGGGGTCTGCAGAGACCCAGTACTTC. Translation gives CASSEGLRGSAETQYF.

The rearrangement joins TRBV7-3 to TRBJ2-7; 8 nucleotides agree with TRBD1. Germline V gives CDR1 SGHTA, CDR2 FQGTGA. Trimming cost V 5 bases and J 0 bases; bases outside gene matches: 9. The CDR3 sequence is 16 residues long. The DNA for the CDR3 is TGTGCCAGCAGCCTTCGGACAGGGAACAGCTCCTACGAGCAGTACGTC. Encoded protein: CASSLRTGNSSYEQYV.

This chain uses TRBV7-9 with TRBJ1-1; the match to TRBD1 covers 8 bases. The length of the CDR3 is 12 residues. Germline lookup yields CDR1 SEHNR and CDR2 FQNEAQ (reference sequence). Unmatched junction bases numbered 3, after V lost 1 base and J lost 11 bases. The DNA for the CDR3 is TGTGCCAGCAGCTTAGTTACAGGGGGGGCTTTCTTT. Translated: CASSLVTGGAFF.

This chain links TRBV6-1 with TRBJ1-2, with TRBD1 identical over 9 bases. After removal of 6 bases from V and 6 bases from J, the junction contained 11 bases not matched to a gene. The germline gives CDR1 MNHNS, CDR2 SASEGT. The CDR3 loop spans 15 amino acids. CDR3 sequence (DNA): TGTGCCAGCAGGACTGAAATGGGACAGGGAAATGGCTACACCTTC. Amino acids: CASRTEMGQGNGYTF.

The gene calls are TRBV7-2 and TRBJ1-4; D call uncertain. V gave up 5 bases and J gave up 3 bases, with 10 bases separating them. Germline CDR1 and CDR2: SGHTA and FQGNSA. The CDR3 sequence is 14 residues long. CDR3 in amino acids: CASSLGGANEKLFF. The DNA of the CDR3 is TGTGCCAGCAGCCTGGGAGGAGCTAATGAAAAACTGTTTTTT.

This clone occurred a few times. The rearrangement joins TRBV5-1 to TRBJ2-7, with D possibly matching TRBD2 (6 bases). The length of the CDR3 is 14 residues. Trimming shortened V by 5 bases and J by 3 bases, and 15 bases separated the two germline ends. Per the germline V gene, CDR1 is SGHRS and CDR2 is YFSETQ. This chain's CDR3 is CASSYDGLNYEQYF. The CDR3 nucleotides are TGCGCCAGCAGTTATGACGGACTAAACTACGAGCAGTACTTC.

This chain links TRBV19 with TRBJ2-3; 7 nucleotides match TRBD2. Germline assignment: CDR1 LNHDA and CDR2 SQIVND (reference sequence). V was clipped by 5 bases and J by 2 bases; unmatched bases: 7. CDR3 length equals 15 residues. As DNA, the CDR3 is TGTGCCAGTAGTGGACTGAGCGGGAACACAGATACGCAGTATTTT. This codes for CASSGLSGNTDTQYF.

The chain employs TRBV13 and TRBJ2-7; a weak D match, TRBD1 (5 bases). Trimming removed 2 bases from V and 2 bases from J, with 19 bases in between. CDR1 PRHDT and CDR2 FYEKMQ come from the germline V gene (reference sequence). This CDR3 is built from 17 residues. The CDR3 reads CASSLRFSRADTYEQYF. In nucleotides, the CDR3 is TGTGCCAGCAGCTTAAGGTTCTCCAGGGCCGATACCTACGAGCAGTACTTC.